Following are 29 T cell receptor beta chains from one sample sequenced in a study of T cell repertoires in cytomegalovirus infection. TCRdb analysed the reads with MiXCR anew, one entry per CDR3 protein. The table shows around 350,000 distinct CDR3 sequences, with approximately 18% occurring only once. Sequences were obtained from PBMCs. Every receptor here comes from a human donor in good health (CMV status not recorded). Some clones in this sample may be carry-over from other donors' samples.

This clonotype was seen a handful of times. The J gene is TRBJ1-1, the V gene TRBV20-1; D not certain. CDR1 is DFQATT, CDR2 SNEGSKA, per germline (reference sequence). The CDR3 sequence is 14 residues long. With 1 base removed from V and 4 bases from J, the gap between germline ends came to 13 bases. The CDR3 loop reads CSARAARAGTEAFF. The DNA for the CDR3 is TGCAGTGCTAGAGCAGCTCGGGCGGGCACTGAAGCTTTCTTT.

This clonotype was detected ten times or more. The rearrangement uses TRBV28 and TRBJ1-4; D unclear. The CDR3 is made up of 18 amino acids. Trimming removed 3 bases at V and 1 base at J, with 18 bases between. The V gene's germline CDR1 is MDHEN and CDR2 SYDVKM. The DNA of the CDR3 is TGTGCCAGCAGTTTGTCGGGTTATAAAATTGGAACTAATGAAAAACTGTTTTTT. Amino acid sequence: CASSLSGYKIGTNEKLFF. The entire variable domain, with the rest obtained from reference TRBV28 and TRBJ1-4, is as follows: DVKVTQSSRYLVKRTGEKVFLECVQDMDHENMFWYRQDPGLGLRLIYFSYDVKMKEKGDIPEGYSVSREKKERFSLILESASTNQTSMYLCASSLSGYKIGTNEKLFFGSGTQLSVL.

This clonotype has a handful of counts. J is TRBJ2-7 and V is TRBV3-1; D is undetermined. The CDR3 has 14 amino acids. Germline V gene lookup returns CDR1 LGHDT and CDR2 YNNKEL (reference sequence). The V end was cut by 0 bases, the J end by 7 bases, with 13 bases between. The CDR3 loop is CASSQEWRLGEQYF. In nucleotides, the CDR3 is TGTGCCAGCAGCCAAGAGTGGCGCTTAGGTGAGCAGTACTTC.

The genes are TRBV30 and TRBJ1-1; D is unresolved. This CDR3 is built from 12 residues. Germline V gives CDR1 GTSNPN, CDR2 SVGIG (reference sequence). Trimming pared 4 bases from V and 3 bases from J, leaving 9 bases between. The CDR3 coding sequence is TGTGCCTGGACGTATTGGGACACTGAAGCTTTCTTT. Translated: CAWTYWDTEAFF.

In DNA form, the CDR3 reads TGTGCCAGCAGCGATCATGCTGTCAATTCACCCCTCCACTTT. Its protein product is CASSDHAVNSPLHF. The chain recombines TRBV5-4 with TRBJ1-6; D not resolved. The CDR3 loop spans 14 amino acids. V was pared by 4 bases and J by 7 bases, with 12 bases between. Germline V gene lookup returns CDR1 SGHNT and CDR2 YYREEE (reference sequence).

The table lists this clonotype with many counts. The gene calls are TRBV10-3 and TRBJ2-3; 10 nucleotides align to TRBD2. CDR3 length equals 14 residues. Germline V CDR1 and CDR2: ENHRY, SYGVKD. The junction had 8 bases not matched to a gene; V was cut back by 10 bases and J by 4 bases. DNA of the CDR3: TGTGCCACTTCTAGCGGGAGAGGAGCAGATACGCAGTATTTT. Translating gives CATSSGRGADTQYF.

This CDR3 reads CASSMTGNQPQHF. The CDR3 DNA reads TGTGCCAGTAGTATGACAGGGAATCAGCCCCAGCATTTT. This chain connects TRBV19 to TRBJ1-5, with TRBD1 identical over 7 bases. Per the germline V gene, CDR1 is LNHDA and CDR2 is SQIVND (reference sequence). CDR3 length: 13 amino acids. Unmatched junction bases numbered 0, after V lost 3 bases and J lost 4 bases.

This clonotype was seen at least ten times. This chain connects TRBV7-2 to TRBJ2-3; tentatively, D is TRBD1 (5 bases). Germline loops: CDR1 SGHTA, CDR2 FQGNSA. The V end lost 0 bases, the J end lost 0 bases, and 7 bases lay between the germline ends. The CDR3 totals 15 residues. The CDR3 nucleotides are TGTGCCAGCAGCTTAGCGCCAGGGAGCACAGATACGCAGTATTTT. Its translation: CASSLAPGSTDTQYF. The full variable domain, in which reference TRBV7-2 and TRBJ2-3 provide the parts outside the CDR3, is GAGVSQSPSNKVTEKGKDVELRCDPISGHTALYWYRQSLGQGLEFLIYFQGNSAPDKSGLPSDRFSAERTGGSVSTLTIQRTQQEDSAVYLCASSLAPGSTDTQYFGPGTRLTVL.

The chain carries TRBV29-1 and TRBJ2-7; perhaps TRBD1 as D (6 bases). The V gene's germline CDR1 is SQVTM and CDR2 ANQGSEA. The ends were cut back, 7 bases at V and 1 base at J, with 14 bases in the middle. The CDR3 spans 13 residues. The CDR3 region is CSAGTRSSYEQYF. The CDR3 DNA sequence: TGCAGCGCCGGGACACGAAGTTCCTACGAGCAGTACTTC.

This clonotype was detected only a few times. The J gene is TRBJ2-3, the V gene TRBV5-6; perhaps TRBD2 as D (5 bases). Germline V gene lookup returns CDR1 SGHDT and CDR2 YYEEEE. Trimming shortened V by 1 base and J by 1 base, and 10 bases separated the two germline ends. The CDR3 spans 15 residues. The chain's CDR3 is CASSLRADRTDTQYF. The CDR3 nucleotides are TGTGCCAGCAGCTTGCGAGCGGACCGCACAGATACGCAGTATTTT.

This clonotype came up many times. The chain recombines TRBV4-3 with TRBJ1-4, with 8 bases that match TRBD1. Trimming cost V 1 base and J 3 bases; bases outside gene matches: 7. The germline V gene encodes CDR1 LGHNA and CDR2 YSLEER. CDR3 length equals 17 residues. This CDR3 is CASSQVAGGAPNEKLFF. The CDR3 nucleotides are TGCGCCAGCAGCCAAGTAGCAGGGGGCGCGCCTAATGAAAAACTGTTTTTT.

The table lists this clonotype with a few counts. This chain links TRBV7-9 with TRBJ1-2, with 8 nucleotides matching TRBD1. Germline V gives CDR1 SEHNR, CDR2 FQNEAQ (reference sequence). The length of the CDR3 is 16 residues. J was trimmed by 4 bases and V by 5 bases; bases with no gene match: 12. CDR3 in DNA: TGTGCCAGCAGCCCTCCGTGGACAGGGACTTTCTATGGCTACACCTTC. Translating gives CASSPPWTGTFYGYTF.

This clonotype was observed many times. The CDR3 protein is CASSSMNRNNEQFF. The CDR3, as DNA: TGTGCCAGCAGTTCGATGAACCGCAACAATGAGCAGTTCTTC. This rearrangement joins TRBV6-1 to TRBJ2-1, with no clear D. CDR3 length: 14 amino acids. CDR1 and CDR2 (germline): MNHNS, SASEGT. V was cut by 5 bases and J by 5 bases, with 13 bases left in between.

This clonotype was picked up a small number of times. The chain employs TRBV7-9 and TRBJ1-2; D ambiguous. CDR1 SEHNR and CDR2 FQNEAQ come from the germline V gene (reference sequence). V shed 5 bases and J shed 3 bases, with 10 bases lying between them. This CDR3 has 13 amino acids. The CDR3 bases are TGTGCCAGCAGCCGCGGGGAGCACTATGGCTACACCTTC. Translated, it gives CASSRGEHYGYTF.

The chain joins TRBV2 to TRBJ2-3, with D hard to call. Deletions cut 7 bases from V and 5 bases from J, with 13 bases between. The CDR3 has 13 amino acids. CDR1 and CDR2 (germline): SNHLY, FYNNEI. As DNA, the CDR3 is TGTGCCAGCACTTACCGGACGGGAGATACGCAGTATTTT. Translated: CASTYRTGDTQYF. Supplemented by reference TRBV2 and TRBJ2-3, the full variable domain reads EPEVTQTPSHQVTQMGQEVILRCVPISNHLYFYWYRQILGQKVEFLVSFYNNEISEKSEIFDDQFSVERPDGSNFTLKIRSTKLEDSAMYFCASTYRTGDTQYFGPGTRLTVL.

This clonotype was counted ten times or more. The gene calls are TRBV7-6 and TRBJ1-5; no definite D call. The CDR3 has 13 residues. Germline V lookup: CDR1 SGHVS, CDR2 FNYEAQ. V was clipped by 1 base and J by 2 bases, with 3 bases between them. The CDR3 DNA is TGTGCCAGCAGCTTAGGTCGCAATCAGCCCCAGCATTTT. Translated, it gives CASSLGRNQPQHF.

The chain is built from TRBV18 and TRBJ1-5; 7 bases match TRBD1. CDR3 length: 17 residues. Trimming removed 5 bases from V and 4 bases from J; junction bases left unmatched: 14. The V gene's germline CDR1 is KGHSH and CDR2 LQKENI. In DNA, the CDR3 is TGTGCCAGCTCAACCCGGGACAGCCGGCTCCCAAATCAGCCCCAGCATTTT. Translated, it gives CASSTRDSRLPNQPQHF.

This clonotype was recorded at least ten times. The gene calls are TRBV7-8 and TRBJ2-1; D is perhaps TRBD1 or TRBD2 (5 bases each). The germline V gene encodes CDR1 SGHVS and CDR2 FQNEAQ. The CDR3 totals 16 residues. V lost 5 bases and J 5 bases, leaving 19 bases between the germline ends. This chain's CDR3 is CASSPFPGTNNNEQFF. In nucleotides, the CDR3 is TGTGCCAGCAGCCCATTCCCCGGGACGAACAACAATGAGCAGTTCTTC.

The CDR3 bases are TGTGCTAGTGGCCATCCAGACACAGATACGCAGTATTTT. As protein: CASGHPDTDTQYF. The rearrangement links TRBV12-5 to TRBJ2-3; no clear D gene. The V and J ends lost 6 bases and 2 bases respectively, with 9 bases between them. The CDR3 extends over 13 amino acids. Germline CDR1 reads LGHNT; CDR2 reads FRNRAP.

This sequence joins TRBV7-3 and TRBJ2-1; a possible D gene is TRBD1 (6 bases). The CDR3 runs 12 residues. Germline V CDR1 and CDR2: SGHTA, FQGTGA. V was clipped by 4 bases and J by 10 bases, with 11 bases between them. The CDR3 loop reads CASSYTGREQFF. CDR3 nucleotide sequence: TGTGCCAGCAGCTACACAGGGAGAGAGCAGTTCTTC.

In this sample, this clonotype turned up many times. The rearrangement joins TRBV7-2 to TRBJ1-6; tentatively, D is TRBD1 (6 bases). Trimming shortened V by 2 bases and J by 9 bases, and 17 bases separated the two germline ends. Germline V gives CDR1 SGHTA, CDR2 FQGNSA. CDR3 length: 16 amino acids. The CDR3 sequence: CASSLQGLYSSSPLHF. As DNA, the CDR3 is TGTGCCAGCAGCTTACAGGGGTTATACTCTTCTTCACCCCTCCACTTT.

The genes are TRBV18 and TRBJ1-2, with a possible D match to TRBD1 (5 bases). CDR1 is KGHSH, CDR2 LQKENI, per germline. V gave up 6 bases and J gave up 1 base, with 9 bases separating them. This CDR3 spans 13 amino acids. This CDR3 is CASSDDSNYGYTF. The DNA of the CDR3 is TGTGCCAGCTCTGACGACAGTAACTATGGCTACACCTTC. The entire variable domain, with the rest obtained from reference TRBV18 and TRBJ1-2, is as follows: NAGVMQNPRHLVRRRGQEARLRCSPMKGHSHVYWYRQLPEEGLKFMVYLQKENIIDESGMPKERFSAEFPKEGPSILRIQQVVRGDSAAYFCASSDDSNYGYTFGSGTRLTVV.

This clonotype was seen many times. The chain couples TRBV7-2 to TRBJ2-5; D may be TRBD1 or TRBD2 (5 bases each). This CDR3 spans 14 amino acids. CDR1 and CDR2 (germline): SGHTA, FQGNSA. V lost 1 base and J lost 4, with 10 bases in between. The CDR3, as DNA: TGTGCCAGCAGCTTAGTCCCAGGGACAGAGACCCAGTACTTC. Residues: CASSLVPGTETQYF.

This clonotype was counted many times. The chain couples TRBV6-1 to TRBJ2-5, with D perhaps matching TRBD1 or TRBD2 (5 bases each). The germline V gene encodes CDR1 MNHNS and CDR2 SASEGT. The CDR3 loop spans 13 amino acids. Trimming pared 8 bases from V and 4 bases from J, leaving 14 bases between. CDR3 coding DNA: TGTGCCAGCGGACCCCGGGACGGAGAGACCCAGTACTTC. Amino acids: CASGPRDGETQYF.

Only a few counts were recorded for this clonotype. The chain carries TRBV28 and TRBJ1-4; 7 bases line up with TRBD1. The V segment lost 5 bases and the J segment 3 bases; nucleotides outside the gene matches: 9. In germline, CDR1 is MDHEN, CDR2 SYDVKM. The CDR3 is made up of 16 amino acids. The CDR3 loop reads CASSANTGDPNEKLFF. In DNA, the CDR3 is TGTGCCAGCAGTGCAAACACAGGGGATCCTAATGAAAAACTGTTTTTT.

There are many counts of this clonotype. V is TRBV7-2 and J is TRBJ2-7; D gene unclear. Germline lookup yields CDR1 SGHTA and CDR2 FQGNSA. Trimming pared 0 bases from V and 3 bases from J, leaving 9 bases between. The CDR3 has 14 residues. CDR3 sequence (DNA): TGTGCCAGCAGCTTAGCGTGGAGTGACTACGAGCAGTACTTC. It is translated as CASSLAWSDYEQYF.

This clonotype showed up many times. The CDR3 DNA reads as TGTGCCAGCGGGCACCCGGGACCCTTCAATCAGCCCCAGCATTTT. Translated, it gives CASGHPGPFNQPQHF. The chain uses TRBV27 and TRBJ1-5; D is possibly TRBD1 (5 bases). This CDR3 region has 15 residues. Trimming took off 8 bases at V and 3 bases at J, with 17 bases between the two ends. Germline CDR1 and CDR2: MNHEY and SMNVEV (reference sequence).

This clonotype was seen more than once but under ten times. V usage is TRBV5-6 and J usage is TRBJ1-2, with 10 bases aligning to TRBD1. V lost 3 bases and J lost 7; bases outside the gene matches: 6. The CDR3 runs 14 residues. From germline, CDR1 is SGHDT and CDR2 YYEEEE. The CDR3 spells CASSSDRGLGGYTF. The CDR3 DNA follows: TGTGCCAGCAGCTCTGACAGGGGGCTGGGTGGCTACACCTTC.

This clonotype was observed many times. The V gene is TRBV12-3 or TRBV12-4, the J gene TRBJ2-7; TRBD1 is a possible D gene (5 bases). V lost 5 bases, J lost 3 bases, and 11 bases lay in between. This CDR3 has 13 residues. This CDR3 reads CASSPDTFYEQYF. CDR3 coding DNA: TGTGCCAGCAGTCCGGACACATTCTACGAGCAGTACTTC.